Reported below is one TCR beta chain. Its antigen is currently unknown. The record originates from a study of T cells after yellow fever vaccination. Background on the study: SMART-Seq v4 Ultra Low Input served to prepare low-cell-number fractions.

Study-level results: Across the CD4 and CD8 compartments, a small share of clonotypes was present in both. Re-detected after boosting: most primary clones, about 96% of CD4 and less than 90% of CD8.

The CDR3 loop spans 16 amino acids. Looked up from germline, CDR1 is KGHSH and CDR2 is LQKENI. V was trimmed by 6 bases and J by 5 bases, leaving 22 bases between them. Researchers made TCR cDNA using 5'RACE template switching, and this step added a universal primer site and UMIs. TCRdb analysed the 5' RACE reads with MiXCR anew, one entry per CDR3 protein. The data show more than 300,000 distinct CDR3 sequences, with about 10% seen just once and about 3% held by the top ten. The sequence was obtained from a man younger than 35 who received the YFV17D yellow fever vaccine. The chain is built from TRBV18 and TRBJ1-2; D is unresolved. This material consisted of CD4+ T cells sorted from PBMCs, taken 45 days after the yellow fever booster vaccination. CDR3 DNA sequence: TGTGCCAGCTCCAAGGATGTAGGGCTGTTCGAGTATGGCTACACCTTC. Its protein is CASSKDVGLFEYGYTF.